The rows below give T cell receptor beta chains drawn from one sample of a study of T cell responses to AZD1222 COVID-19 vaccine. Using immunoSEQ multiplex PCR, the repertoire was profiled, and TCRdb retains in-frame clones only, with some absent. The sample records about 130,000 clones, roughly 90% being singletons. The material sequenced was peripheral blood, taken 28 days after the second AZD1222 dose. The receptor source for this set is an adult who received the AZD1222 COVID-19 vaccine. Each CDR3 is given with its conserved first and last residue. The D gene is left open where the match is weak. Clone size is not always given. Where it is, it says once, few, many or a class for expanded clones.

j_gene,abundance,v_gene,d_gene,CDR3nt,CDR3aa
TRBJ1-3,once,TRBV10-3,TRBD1,TGTGCCATCCACGCAACAGGGGTGCCGGGAAACACCATATATTTT,CAIHATGVPGNTIYF
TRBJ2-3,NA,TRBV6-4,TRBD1,TGTGCCAGCAGTGACGTCGCCGGGACAGGGGGCACAGATACGCAGTATTTT,CASSDVAGTGGTDTQYF
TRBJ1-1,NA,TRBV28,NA,TGTGCCAGCAGGCGCCCCAGCGGGACGGTCGGTGAAGCTTTCTTT,CASRRPSGTVGEAFF
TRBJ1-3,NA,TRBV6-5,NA,TGTGCCAGTGCCTTGGGTTCTGGAAACACCATATATTTT,CASALGSGNTIYF
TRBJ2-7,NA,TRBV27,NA,TGTGCCAGGAAGGGTTACGAGCAGTACTTC,CARKGYEQYF
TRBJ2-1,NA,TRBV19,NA,TGTGCCAGTAGTCCCCTCGGGGGTTTTAATGAGCAGTTCTTC,CASSPLGGFNEQFF
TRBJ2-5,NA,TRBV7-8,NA,TGTGCCAGCAGCTTAGACGGAGGACGACGTCAAGAGACCCAGTACTTC,CASSLDGGRRQETQYF
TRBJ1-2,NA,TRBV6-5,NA,TGTGCCAGCAGTTACAGGTACACAAGGGATTACTATGGCTACACCTTC,CASSYRYTRDYYGYTF
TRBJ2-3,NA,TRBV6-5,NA,TGTGCCAGCACGCACGGGTACACAGATACGCAGTATTTT,CASTHGYTDTQYF
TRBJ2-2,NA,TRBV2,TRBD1,TGTGCCAGCGGAGGACAGGGGACCAACACCGGGGAGCTGTTTTTT,CASGGQGTNTGELFF
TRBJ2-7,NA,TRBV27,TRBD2,TGTGCCAGCAGTTTAGGACTAGCGGGGCACGAGCAGTACTTC,CASSLGLAGHEQYF
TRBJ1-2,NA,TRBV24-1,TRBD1,TGTGCCACCAGTGACCGCCAATCTGGACAGGGACGGGCTGGCTACACCTTC,CATSDRQSGQGRAGYTF
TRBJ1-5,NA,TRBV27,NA,TGTGCCAGCAGTTTATCGAAAAGTAGCAATCAGCCCCAGCATTTT,CASSLSKSSNQPQHF
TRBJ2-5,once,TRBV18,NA,TGTGCCAGCTCACTATTAGAAGAGACCCAGTACTTC,CASSLLEETQYF
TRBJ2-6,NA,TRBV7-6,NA,TGTGCCAGCAGCTCCCCGGGGTCTGGGGCCAACGTCCTGACTTTC,CASSSPGSGANVLTF
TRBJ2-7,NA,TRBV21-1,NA,TGTGCCACCAGACAACAGGACAGGGGTGTAAGCGAGCAGTACTTC,CATRQQDRGVSEQYF
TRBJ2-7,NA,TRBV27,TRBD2,TGTGCCAGCAGTAGAGCCGGGACTAGCGGGGGTACCTACGAGCAGTACTTC,CASSRAGTSGGTYEQYF
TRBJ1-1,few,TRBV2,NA,TGTGCCAGCAGCGCTTTAGAGGATACTGAAGCTTTCTTT,CASSALEDTEAFF
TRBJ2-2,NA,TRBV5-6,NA,TGTGCCAGCAGCTTGACGCACACCGGGGAGCTGTTTTTT,CASSLTHTGELFF
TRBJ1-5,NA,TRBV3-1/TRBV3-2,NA,TGTGCCAGCAGCCAAGGCGGAGGGAATCAGCCCCAGCATTTT,CASSQGGGNQPQHF
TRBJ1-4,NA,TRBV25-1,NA,TGTGCCAGCAGTACTAAGCTGGGGGAAAAACTGTTTTTT,CASSTKLGEKLFF
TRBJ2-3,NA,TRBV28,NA,TGTGCCAGCAGCCCGTTCGGGCTAGACGGCACAGATACGCAGTATTTT,CASSPFGLDGTDTQYF
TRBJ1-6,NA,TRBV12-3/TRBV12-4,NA,TGTGCCAGCAGTTTACAGGGAGGGTCACCCCTCCACTTT,CASSLQGGSPLHF
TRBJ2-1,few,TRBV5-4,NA,TGTGCCAGCAGCTTCTTCGCGGTTGGAGAGCAGTTCTTC,CASSFFAVGEQFF
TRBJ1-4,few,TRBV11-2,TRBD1,TGTGCCAGCAGCTTAGCCGGGACAGGGTCTGAAAAACTGTTTTTT,CASSLAGTGSEKLFF
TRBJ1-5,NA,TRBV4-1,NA,TGCGCCAGCAGCCAAAGCTTTTTTCAGCCCCAGCATTTT,CASSQSFFQPQHF
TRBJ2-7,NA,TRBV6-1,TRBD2,TGTGCCAGCAGTGAACCGGCGGGAGGCTTGTACGAGCAGTACTTC,CASSEPAGGLYEQYF
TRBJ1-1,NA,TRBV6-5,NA,TGTGCCAGCAGCGCGGGGGCTGAAGCTTTCTTT,CASSAGAEAFF
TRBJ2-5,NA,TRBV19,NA,TGTGCCAGTAGTATTAATCGGGAGACCCAGTACTTC,CASSINRETQYF
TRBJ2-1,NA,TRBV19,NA,TGTGCCAGTAGTGTGCTACTGGGAGGGGGTAATGAGCAGTTCTTC,CASSVLLGGGNEQFF
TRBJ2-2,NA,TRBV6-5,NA,TGTGCCAGCAGTTGGCAGGGACTGCGCACCGGGGAGCTGTTTTTT,CASSWQGLRTGELFF
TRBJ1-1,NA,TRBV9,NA,TGTGCCAGCAGCGCCTACCGGTTTGGGGCGGGGGGCCAGAAAACTGAAGCTTTCTTT,CASSAYRFGAGGQKTEAFF
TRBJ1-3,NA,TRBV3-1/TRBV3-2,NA,TGTGCCAGCAGCCTCAGAGGTCCTTTCGGGGTCTCTGGAAACACCATATATTTT,CASSLRGPFGVSGNTIYF
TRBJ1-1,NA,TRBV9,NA,TGTGCCAGCAGCGTAGGGGAAGGGGGGAACACTGAAGCTTTCTTT,CASSVGEGGNTEAFF
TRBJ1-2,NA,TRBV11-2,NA,TGTGCCAGCAGCTTAAAGGGGGACGCAGGAGCTTACTCTAACTATGGCTACACCTTC,CASSLKGDAGAYSNYGYTF
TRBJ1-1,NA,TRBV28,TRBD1,TGTGCCAGCAGTACAGGGGACCACGTGGAAGCTTTCTTT,CASSTGDHVEAFF
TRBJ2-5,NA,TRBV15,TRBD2,TGTGCCACCAGCGGGAGACTAGCGGGACAAGAGACCCAGTACTTC,CATSGRLAGQETQYF
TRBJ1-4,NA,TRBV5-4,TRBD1,TGTGCCAGCAGCCCGGGGGGGACAGGGCGTGAAAAACTGTTTTTT,CASSPGGTGREKLFF
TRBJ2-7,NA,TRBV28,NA,TGTGCCAGCAGTATAAGACGAATCAACTACGAGCAGTACTTC,CASSIRRINYEQYF
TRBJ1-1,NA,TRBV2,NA,TGTGCCAGCAGTGAGTCAGCGGTAAGGGACCCTGAAGCTTTCTTT,CASSESAVRDPEAFF
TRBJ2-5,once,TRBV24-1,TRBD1,TGTGCCACCCAGGGGGCTGGGACCCAGTACTTC,CATQGAGTQYF
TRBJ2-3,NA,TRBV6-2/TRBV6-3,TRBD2,TGTGCCAGCAGTTACACTCTAGCGGGATACACAGATACGCAGTATTTT,CASSYTLAGYTDTQYF
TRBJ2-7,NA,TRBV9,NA,TGTGCCAGCAGCGTAGCTATGGGACGGGGGGAGCAGTACTTC,CASSVAMGRGEQYF
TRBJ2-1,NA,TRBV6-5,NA,TGTGCCAGCAGTTACTCGGCTAGAGGGGTTCGCAATGAGCAGTTCTTC,CASSYSARGVRNEQFF
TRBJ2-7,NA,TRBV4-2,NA,TGTGCCAGCAGCCGAGTGGGTTCGCAGGGTGGCAACGAGCAGTACTTC,CASSRVGSQGGNEQYF
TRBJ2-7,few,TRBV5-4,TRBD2,TGTGCCAGCAGCGCCGGGACTAGACTTGTGGAGCAGTACTTC,CASSAGTRLVEQYF
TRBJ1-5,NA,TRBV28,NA,TGTGCCAGCAGTTTTGTATCTGGGTTTGATCAGCCCCAGCATTTT,CASSFVSGFDQPQHF
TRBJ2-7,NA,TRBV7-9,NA,TGTGCCAGCAGCCCCGGCTACGAGCAGTACTTC,CASSPGYEQYF
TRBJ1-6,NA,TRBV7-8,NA,TGTGCCAGCACCTTAGGACGGGTTAATTCACCCCTCCACTTT,CASTLGRVNSPLHF
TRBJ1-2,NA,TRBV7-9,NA,TGTGCCAGCAGCTTAACAGGGCCTGATGGCTACACCTTC,CASSLTGPDGYTF
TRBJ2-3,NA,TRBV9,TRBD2,TGTGCCAGCAGCGTAGTGGCTAGCGGGAGGGGAGATACGCAGTATTTT,CASSVVASGRGDTQYF
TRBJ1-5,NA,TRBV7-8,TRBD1,TGTGCCAGCAGCCGAGACAGGGCAGGGCAGCCCCAGCATTTT,CASSRDRAGQPQHF
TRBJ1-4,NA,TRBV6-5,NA,TGTGCCAGCAGGCGGGGCGGCCCTAATGAAAAACTGTTTTTT,CASRRGGPNEKLFF
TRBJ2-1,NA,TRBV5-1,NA,TGCGCCAGCAGCCCATGGGACAAACGGGATGAGCAGTTCTTC,CASSPWDKRDEQFF